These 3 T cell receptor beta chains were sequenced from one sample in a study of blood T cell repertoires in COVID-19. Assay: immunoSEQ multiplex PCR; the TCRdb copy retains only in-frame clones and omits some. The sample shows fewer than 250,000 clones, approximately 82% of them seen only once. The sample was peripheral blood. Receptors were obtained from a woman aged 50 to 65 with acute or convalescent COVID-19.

The CDR3 nucleotides read TGTGCCAGCAGTGAAGAAGTTCGGGAGACCCAGTACTTC. Its translation is CASSEEVRETQYF. The gene calls are TRBV6-1 and TRBJ2-5; D is unresolved. V gave up 1 base and J gave up 5 bases, with 8 bases separating them. Germline V CDR1 and CDR2: MNHNS, SASEGT. The CDR3 has 13 residues.

DNA of the CDR3: TGTGCCAGAATAGGACAGGGTACGTATTTT. It codes for CARIGQGTYF. The rearrangement links TRBV5-3 to TRBJ2-3; 8 positions agree with TRBD1. TRBV5-3 is sorted into the ORF group, with uncertain function. The CDR3 is made up of 10 amino acids. With V trimmed by 6 bases and J by 14 bases, 5 bases remained unmatched.

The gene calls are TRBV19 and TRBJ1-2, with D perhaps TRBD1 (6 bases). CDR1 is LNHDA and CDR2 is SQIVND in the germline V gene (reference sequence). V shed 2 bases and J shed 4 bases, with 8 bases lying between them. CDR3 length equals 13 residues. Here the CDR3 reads CASSIQGRYGYTF. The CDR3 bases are TGTGCCAGTAGTATACAGGGGCGCTATGGCTACACCTTC.